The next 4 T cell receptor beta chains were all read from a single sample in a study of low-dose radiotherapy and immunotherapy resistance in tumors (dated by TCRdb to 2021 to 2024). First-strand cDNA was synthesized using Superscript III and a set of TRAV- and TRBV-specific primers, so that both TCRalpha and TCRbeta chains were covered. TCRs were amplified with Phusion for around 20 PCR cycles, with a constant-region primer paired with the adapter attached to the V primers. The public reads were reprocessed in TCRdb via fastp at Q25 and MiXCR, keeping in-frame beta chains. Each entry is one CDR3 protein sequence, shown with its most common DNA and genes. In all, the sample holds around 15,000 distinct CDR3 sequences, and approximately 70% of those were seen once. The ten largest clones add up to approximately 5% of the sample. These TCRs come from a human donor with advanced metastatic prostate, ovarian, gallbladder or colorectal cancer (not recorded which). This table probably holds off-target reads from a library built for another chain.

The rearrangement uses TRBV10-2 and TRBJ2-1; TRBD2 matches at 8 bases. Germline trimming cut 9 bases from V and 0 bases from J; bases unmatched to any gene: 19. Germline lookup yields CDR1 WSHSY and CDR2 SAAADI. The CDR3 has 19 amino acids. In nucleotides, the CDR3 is TGCGCCAGTAAGAAACGACGTGACGGGGGGGCGAGCTCCTACAATGAGCAGTTCTTC. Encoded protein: CASKKRRDGGASSYNEQFF.

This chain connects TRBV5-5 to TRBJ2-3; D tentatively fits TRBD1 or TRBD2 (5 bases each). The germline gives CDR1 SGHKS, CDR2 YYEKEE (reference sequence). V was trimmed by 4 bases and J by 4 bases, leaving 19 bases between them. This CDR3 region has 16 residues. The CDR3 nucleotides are TGTGCCAGCAGCCCTCGGGGCAGTTCCCCCCCAGATACGCAGTATTTT. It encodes CASSPRGSSPPDTQYF.

CDR3 DNA: TGTGCCAGCAGCCAAGAGAGAGGGCTGAACACTGAAGCTTTCTTT. Its translation is CASSQERGLNTEAFF. V usage is TRBV4-2 and J usage is TRBJ1-1; D remains unclear. The V gene's germline CDR1 is LGHNA and CDR2 YNFKEQ. Between the trimmed V and J ends, which lost 0 bases and 0 bases, there was a span of 8 bases. This CDR3 has 15 amino acids.

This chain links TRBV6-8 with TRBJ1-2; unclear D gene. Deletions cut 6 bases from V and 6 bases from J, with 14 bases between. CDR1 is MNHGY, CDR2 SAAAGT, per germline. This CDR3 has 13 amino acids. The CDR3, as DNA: TGTGCCAGCAGCCCCGCTGTGAACCATGGCTACACCTTC. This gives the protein CASSPAVNHGYTF.